Listed below are T cell receptor beta chains from one sample, sequenced in a study of T cell responses to AZD1222 COVID-19 vaccine. Libraries were prepared by immunoSEQ multiplex PCR; TCRdb keeps only in-frame clonotypes and omits some of them. Of approximately 140,000 clones in the sample, roughly 91% were seen once. Sequencing was performed on peripheral blood, taken on day 0 of AZD1222 vaccination. These receptors were obtained from an adult in good health. Each CDR3 is given with its conserved first and last residue. D genes are given only for firm matches. The size of a clone is reported for some rows only, either as once, few or many, or as a class for expanded clones.

D	length	size	V	J	CDR3	DNA
TRBD1	16	-	TRBV6-2/TRBV6-3	TRBJ1-5	CASSSPTGVVDQPQHF	TGTGCCAGCAGCAGCCCTACAGGGGTCGTCGATCAGCCCCAGCATTTT
-	13	-	TRBV10-1	TRBJ2-3	CASSDPNTDTQYF	TGCGCCAGCAGTGACCCTAACACAGATACGCAGTATTTT
-	14	once	TRBV11-3	TRBJ1-1	CASSSVVGNAEAFF	TGTGCCAGCAGCTCGGTGGTGGGGAATGCTGAAGCTTTCTTT
TRBD1	15	-	TRBV7-9	TRBJ2-7	CASSFQGVSSYEQYF	TGTGCCAGCAGCTTTCAGGGGGTAAGCTCCTACGAGCAGTACTTC
-	14	-	TRBV30	TRBJ1-2	CAWSAPDGLYGYTF	TGTGCCTGGAGTGCCCCAGACGGATTGTATGGCTACACCTTC
-	17	-	TRBV3-1/TRBV3-2	TRBJ1-1	CASSQRFPGGQMGTLTF	TGTGCCAGCAGCCAAAGGTTCCCAGGAGGACAAATGGGGACTTTAACTTTT
-	13	-	TRBV27	TRBJ1-2	CASSLSSNYGYTF	TGTGCCAGCAGTTTAAGTTCTAACTATGGCTACACCTTC
-	14	-	TRBV9	TRBJ1-4	CASSVGMGNEKLFF	TGTGCCAGCAGCGTGGGGATGGGCAATGAAAAACTGTTTTTT
TRBD2	16	-	TRBV11-3	TRBJ2-3	CASSFGTSGGKDTQYF	TGTGCCAGCAGCTTCGGGACTAGCGGGGGGAAAGATACGCAGTATTTT
-	13	-	TRBV12-3/TRBV12-4	TRBJ1-5	CASTGRADQPQHF	TGTGCCAGCACTGGGAGAGCGGATCAGCCCCAGCATTTT
-	16	-	TRBV12-5	TRBJ2-7	CASGLRSGGASYEQYF	TGTGCTAGTGGTTTAAGGAGTGGAGGTGCGTCCTACGAGCAGTACTTC
TRBD1	14	once	TRBV6-1	TRBJ1-6	CASSEQGGARPLHF	TGTGCCAGCAGTGAGCAGGGGGGGGCGCGGCCCCTCCACTTT
-	13	-	TRBV11-3	TRBJ1-1	CASSANGGTEAFF	TGTGCCAGCAGCGCGAATGGGGGCACTGAAGCTTTCTTT
-	14	-	TRBV19	TRBJ2-7	CASSLPGHSYEQYF	TGTGCCAGTAGCCTTCCGGGGCACTCCTACGAGCAGTACTTC
-	14	-	TRBV11-3	TRBJ2-3	CASSPGVATDTQYF	TGTGCCAGCAGCCCCGGGGTGGCGACGGATACGCAGTATTTT
TRBD1	15	-	TRBV5-8	TRBJ2-3	CASSRDRGLPDTQYF	TGTGCCAGCAGCCGGGACAGGGGGCTCCCAGATACGCAGTATTTT
-	14	-	TRBV19	TRBJ1-1	CASSLPSGVGEAFF	TGTGCCAGTAGTCTACCCAGTGGGGTGGGTGAAGCTTTCTTT
-	11	-	TRBV20-1	TRBJ2-1	CSASDSYEQFF	TGCAGTGCTAGTGACTCTTACGAGCAGTTCTTC
-	15	-	TRBV6-5	TRBJ2-1	CASSHRDGSYNEQFF	TGTGCCAGCAGCCACCGGGACGGCTCCTACAATGAGCAGTTCTTC
-	16	once	TRBV12-5	TRBJ2-5	CASGLVLGRGGETQYF	TGTGCTAGTGGTTTGGTACTAGGGCGGGGCGGCGAGACCCAGTACTTC
TRBD2	17	-	TRBV11-3	TRBJ2-2	CASSPRTSVLRTGELFF	TGTGCCAGCAGCCCACGGACTAGCGTATTAAGAACCGGGGAGCTGTTTTTT
-	15	-	TRBV4-1	TRBJ1-3	CASSHSGASGNTIYF	TGCGCCAGCAGCCACTCAGGAGCCTCTGGAAACACCATATATTTT
TRBD2	15	-	TRBV7-2	TRBJ2-7	CASRQTTSGGGEQYF	TGTGCCAGCAGACAAACCACTAGCGGAGGTGGCGAGCAGTACTTC
-	16	-	TRBV9	TRBJ2-1	CASSVVGSGPINEQFF	TGTGCCAGCAGCGTAGTGGGTAGCGGTCCTATTAATGAGCAGTTCTTC
-	15	-	TRBV7-3	TRBJ2-1	CASSLATEWYNEQFF	TGTGCCAGCAGCTTAGCGACTGAATGGTACAATGAGCAGTTCTTC
TRBD2	14	few	TRBV6-4	TRBJ2-3	CASSVAGGTDTQYF	TGTGCCAGCAGTGTAGCGGGGGGCACAGATACGCAGTATTTT
TRBD1	13	-	TRBV7-3	TRBJ1-2	CASSRTGVDGYTF	TGTGCCAGCAGCCGGACAGGGGTTGATGGCTACACCTTC
-	12	-	TRBV18	TRBJ2-7	CASSTGGSEQYF	TGTGCCAGCTCGACCGGGGGTAGCGAGCAGTACTTC
-	16	-	TRBV5-1	TRBJ1-3	CASSLDIAPSGNTIYF	TGCGCCAGCAGCTTGGATATTGCGCCCTCTGGAAACACCATATATTTT
-	14	-	TRBV9	TRBJ2-5	CASSARDNYATQYF	TGTGCCAGCAGCGCCCGGGACAATTATGCGACCCAGTACTTC
-	10	few	TRBV7-3	TRBJ2-7	CASGTYEQYF	TGTGCCAGCGGTACCTACGAGCAGTACTTC
-	13	-	TRBV28	TRBJ1-5	CASRETANQPQHF	TGTGCCAGCAGGGAGACAGCTAATCAGCCCCAGCATTTT
-	13	-	TRBV6-2/TRBV6-3	TRBJ1-2	CASSLDPTRGYTF	TGTGCCAGCAGTTTAGACCCCACTCGTGGCTACACCTTC
-	13	-	TRBV5-4	TRBJ1-2	CASHRGTDYGYTF	TGTGCCAGTCACCGGGGAACTGACTATGGCTACACCTTC
TRBD2	16	-	TRBV7-9	TRBJ2-3	CASSVASGGVTDTQYF	TGTGCCAGCAGCGTAGCTAGCGGGGGGGTGACAGATACGCAGTATTTT
-	15	-	TRBV11-2	TRBJ1-4	CASSRQWDVYEKLFF	TGTGCCAGCAGCCGACAGTGGGACGTGTATGAAAAACTGTTTTTT
-	15	once	TRBV4-3	TRBJ2-1	CASSQEQGPYNEQFF	TGCGCCAGCAGCCAAGAGCAGGGCCCCTACAATGAGCAGTTCTTC
-	16	once	TRBV4-1	TRBJ2-7	CASSQGSGVGSYEQYF	TGCGCCAGCAGCCAAGGGAGTGGCGTTGGCTCCTACGAGCAGTACTTC
TRBD1	15	once	TRBV7-3	TRBJ2-1	CASSPGQGRFNEQFF	TGTGCCAGCAGCCCCGGACAGGGTCGGTTCAATGAGCAGTTCTTC
-	13	-	TRBV7-2	TRBJ2-7	CASSWSEQYEQYF	TGTGCCAGCAGCTGGAGCGAACAGTACGAGCAGTACTTC
TRBD1	17	-	TRBV9	TRBJ2-5	CASSVDPGGQVKETQYF	TGTGCCAGCAGCGTAGATCCAGGAGGACAGGTTAAAGAGACCCAGTACTTC
-	13	-	TRBV9	TRBJ2-5	CASSVADLETQYF	TGTGCCAGCAGCGTAGCTGATCTGGAGACCCAGTACTTC
-	17	-	TRBV6-6	TRBJ2-1	CASSPFLSLSSYNEQFF	TGTGCCAGCAGTCCCTTCCTATCCCTGAGCTCCTACAATGAGCAGTTCTTC
-	13	-	TRBV29-1	TRBJ1-1	CSVEVVTGTFLVF	TGCAGCGTTGAAGTTGTCACCGGGACGTTCCTCGTTTTT
-	15	-	TRBV9	TRBJ1-3	CASSVGGTVGNTIYF	TGTGCCAGCAGCGTAGGAGGGACGGTCGGAAACACCATATATTTT
TRBD2	15	-	TRBV5-4	TRBJ2-3	CASTSREAGGDTQYF	TGTGCCAGCACCTCACGGGAGGCAGGCGGCGATACGCAGTATTTT
-	13	-	TRBV7-8	TRBJ2-1	CASRTDLGHEQFF	TGTGCCAGCAGGACCGACCTAGGGCATGAGCAGTTCTTC
-	14	-	TRBV30	TRBJ2-1	CAWSASGAPRKQFF	TGTGCCTGGAGTGCCTCAGGGGCGCCCCGCAAGCAGTTCTTC
TRBD1	14	-	TRBV19	TRBJ1-2	CASRTGTGSYGYTF	TGTGCCAGTAGGACCGGGACAGGGTCATATGGCTACACCTTC
TRBD1	16	once	TRBV27	TRBJ2-7	CASSPSLTGGVYEQYF	TGTGCCAGCAGTCCCTCTCTGACAGGGGGTGTCTACGAGCAGTACTTC
TRBD1	16	-	TRBV5-1	TRBJ2-2	CASSSPWDRGTGELFF	TGCGCCAGCAGCTCTCCTTGGGACAGGGGAACCGGGGAGCTGTTTTTT
-	12	-	TRBV12-3/TRBV12-4	TRBJ2-7	CASSLPVGEQYF	TGTGCCAGCAGTTTACCCGTTGGCGAGCAGTACTTC
TRBD2	16	-	TRBV5-1	TRBJ2-1	CASSLATGTSGAQQFF	TGCGCCAGCAGCTTGGCTACCGGGACTAGCGGGGCACAGCAGTTCTTC
TRBD1	14	-	TRBV6-4	TRBJ2-7	CASRTTGDSYEQYF	TGTGCCAGCAGGACGACAGGGGACTCCTACGAGCAGTACTTC
-	15	-	TRBV27	TRBJ1-2	CASSLGLQPTYGYTF	TGTGCCAGCAGTTTAGGTCTGCAGCCGACCTATGGCTACACCTTC
-	15	-	TRBV20-1	TRBJ1-3	CSASPWQAGGNTIYF	TGCAGTGCTAGTCCTTGGCAGGCCGGGGGAAACACCATATATTTT
-	13	-	TRBV11-3	TRBJ2-1	CASSLGHGIEQFF	TGTGCCAGCAGCTTAGGACATGGTATAGAGCAGTTCTTC
-	13	-	TRBV5-6	TRBJ1-4	CASSLDWGEKLFF	TGTGCCAGCAGCTTGGATTGGGGGGAAAAACTGTTTTTT